This T cell receptor (beta chain) is drawn from a study of T cell responses to AZD1222 COVID-19 vaccine. About the research overall: Second-dose groups at about 4 or about 12 weeks were pooled. Points from the study as a whole: Baseline serology detected seropositivity in only six AZD1222 recipients. White British people made up most donors, females outnumbered males, and clonal diversity was possibly underestimated.

In the case of this clone: As yet, its antigen is unknown.

Assay used: immunoSEQ multiplex PCR; TCRdb lists only in-frame clones, some missing. The data hold 150,000 to 200,000 clones, with 88% observed a single time. This CDR3 spans 15 amino acids. Germline V gives CDR1 SGHKS, CDR2 YYEKEE (reference sequence). With V trimmed by 3 bases and J by 1 base, 2 bases remained unmatched. The chain links TRBV5-5 to TRBJ2-2, with TRBD1 identical over 8 bases. The sample here was peripheral blood, taken on day 0 of AZD1222 vaccination. The TCR comes from an adult in good health. The CDR3 nucleotides read TGTGCCAGCAGCTCCGGGACAGGGAACACCGGGGAGCTGTTTTTT. It yields the protein CASSSGTGNTGELFF.